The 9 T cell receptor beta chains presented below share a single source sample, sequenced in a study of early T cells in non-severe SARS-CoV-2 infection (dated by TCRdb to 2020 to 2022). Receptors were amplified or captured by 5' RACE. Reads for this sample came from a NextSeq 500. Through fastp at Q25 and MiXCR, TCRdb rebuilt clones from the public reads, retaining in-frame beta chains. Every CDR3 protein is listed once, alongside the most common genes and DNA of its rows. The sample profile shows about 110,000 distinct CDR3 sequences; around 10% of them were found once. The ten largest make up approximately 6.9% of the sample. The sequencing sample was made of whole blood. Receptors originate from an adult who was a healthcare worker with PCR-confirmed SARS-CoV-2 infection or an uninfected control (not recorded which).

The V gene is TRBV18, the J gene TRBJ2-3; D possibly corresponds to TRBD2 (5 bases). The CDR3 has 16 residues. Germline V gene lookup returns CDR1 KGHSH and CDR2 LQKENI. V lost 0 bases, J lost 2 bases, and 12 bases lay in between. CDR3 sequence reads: CASSPPLRRYTDTQYF. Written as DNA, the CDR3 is TGTGCCAGCTCACCACCGTTGCGGAGGTACACAGATACGCAGTATTTT.

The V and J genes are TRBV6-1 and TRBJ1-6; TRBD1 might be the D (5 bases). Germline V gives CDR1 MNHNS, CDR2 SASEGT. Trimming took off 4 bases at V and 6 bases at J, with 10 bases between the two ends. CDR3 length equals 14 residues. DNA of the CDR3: TGTGCCAGCAGTGTGGGGGAGCCTAATTCACCCCTCCACTTT. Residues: CASSVGEPNSPLHF.

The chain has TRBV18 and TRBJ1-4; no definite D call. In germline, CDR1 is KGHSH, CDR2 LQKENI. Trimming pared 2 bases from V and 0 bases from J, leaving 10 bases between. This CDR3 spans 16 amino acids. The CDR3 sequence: CASSPGSSATNEKLFF. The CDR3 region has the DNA TGTGCCAGCTCACCAGGCAGCTCTGCAACTAATGAAAAACTGTTTTTT. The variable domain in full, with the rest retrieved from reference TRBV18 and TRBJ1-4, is NAGVMQNPRHLVRRRGQEARLRCSPMKGHSHVYWYRQLPEEGLKFMVYLQKENIIDESGMPKERFSAEFPKEGPSILRIQQVVRGDSAAYFCASSPGSSATNEKLFFGSGTQLSVL.

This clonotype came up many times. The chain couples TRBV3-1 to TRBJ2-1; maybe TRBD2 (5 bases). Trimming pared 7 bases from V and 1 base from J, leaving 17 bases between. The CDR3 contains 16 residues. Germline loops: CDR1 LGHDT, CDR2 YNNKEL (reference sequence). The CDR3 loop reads CASKKGGRRSYNEQFF. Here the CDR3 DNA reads TGTGCCAGCAAGAAAGGCGGGCGTCGTTCCTACAATGAGCAGTTCTTC.

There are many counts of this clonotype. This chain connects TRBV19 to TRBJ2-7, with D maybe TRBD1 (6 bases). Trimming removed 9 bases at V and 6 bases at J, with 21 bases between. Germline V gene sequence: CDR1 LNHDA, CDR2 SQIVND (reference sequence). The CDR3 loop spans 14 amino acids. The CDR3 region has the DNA TGTGCCAGCAGGGACAACCCCCTGTCGGGCGAGCAGTACTTC. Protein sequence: CASRDNPLSGEQYF.

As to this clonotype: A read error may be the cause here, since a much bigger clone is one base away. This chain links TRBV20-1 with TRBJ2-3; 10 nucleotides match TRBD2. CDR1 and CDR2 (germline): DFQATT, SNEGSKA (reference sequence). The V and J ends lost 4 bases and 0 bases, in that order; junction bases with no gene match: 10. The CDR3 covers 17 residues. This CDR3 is CSAKTSGWFSSTDTQYF. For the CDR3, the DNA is TGCAGTGCTAAGACTAGCGGGTGGTTCTCTAGCACAGATACGCAGTATTTT.

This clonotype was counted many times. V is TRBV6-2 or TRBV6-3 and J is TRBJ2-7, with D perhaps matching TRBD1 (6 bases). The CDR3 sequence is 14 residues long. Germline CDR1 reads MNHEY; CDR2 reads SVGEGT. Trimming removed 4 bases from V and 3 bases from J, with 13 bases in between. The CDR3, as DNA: TGTGCCAGCAGTTTCTCGGACAGACTCTACGAGCAGTACTTC. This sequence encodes CASSFSDRLYEQYF.

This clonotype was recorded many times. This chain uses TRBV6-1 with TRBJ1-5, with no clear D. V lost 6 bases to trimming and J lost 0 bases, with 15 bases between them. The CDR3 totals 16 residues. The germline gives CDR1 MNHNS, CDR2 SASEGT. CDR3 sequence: CASRDRPTYSNQPQHF. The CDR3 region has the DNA TGTGCCAGCAGGGATCGACCCACCTATAGCAATCAGCCCCAGCATTTT.

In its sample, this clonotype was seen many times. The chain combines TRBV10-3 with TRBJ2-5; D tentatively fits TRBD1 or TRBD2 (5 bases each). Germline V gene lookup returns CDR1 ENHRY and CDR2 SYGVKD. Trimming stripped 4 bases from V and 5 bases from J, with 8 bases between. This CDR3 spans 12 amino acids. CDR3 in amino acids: CAISVEGETQYF. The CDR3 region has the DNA TGTGCCATCAGTGTAGAGGGGGAGACCCAGTACTTC.